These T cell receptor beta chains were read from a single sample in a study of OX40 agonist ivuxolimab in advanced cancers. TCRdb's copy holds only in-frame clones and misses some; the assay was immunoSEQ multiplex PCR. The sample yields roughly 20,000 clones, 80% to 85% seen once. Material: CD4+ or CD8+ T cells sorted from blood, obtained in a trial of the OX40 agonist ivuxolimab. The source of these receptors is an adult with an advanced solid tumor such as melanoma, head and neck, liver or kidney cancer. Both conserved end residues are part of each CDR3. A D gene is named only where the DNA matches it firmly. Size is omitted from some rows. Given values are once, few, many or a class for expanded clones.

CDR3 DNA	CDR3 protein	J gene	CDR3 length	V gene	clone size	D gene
TGTGCCAGCCGAGGGGACACCGGGGAGCTGTTTTTT	CASRGDTGELFF	TRBJ2-2	12	TRBV11-1	NA	NA
TGCGCCAGCAGCCCTGGGTCTAGCGGGGGCACAGATACGCAGTATTTT	CASSPGSSGGTDTQYF	TRBJ2-3	16	TRBV5-1	NA	TRBD2
TGCGCCAGCAGTCAAGGGTCAAACACCCATCGCCTAGGAGCTTTCTTT	CASSQGSNTHRLGAFF	TRBJ1-1	16	TRBV23-1	NA	NA
TGCGCCAGCAGCCTAGCGGGAGAGGGCTACAATGAGCAGTTCTTC	CASSLAGEGYNEQFF	TRBJ2-1	15	TRBV5-1	NA	TRBD2
TGTGCCAGCAGTCCCTCGGCGGGAGTAAGAGAGACCCAGTACTTC	CASSPSAGVRETQYF	TRBJ2-5	15	TRBV25-1	NA	TRBD2
TGTGCCAGCAGCTTGGGGCAGCAAGAGACCCAGTACTTC	CASSLGQQETQYF	TRBJ2-5	13	TRBV5-6	NA	NA
TGTGCCAGCAGCCCGATGACGGGGCTAGCGGAGACCCAGTACTTC	CASSPMTGLAETQYF	TRBJ2-5	15	TRBV7-7	NA	NA
TGTGCCAGCAGCCGAGGAGGGGGCAATCAGCCCCAGCATTTT	CASSRGGGNQPQHF	TRBJ1-5	14	TRBV9	NA	NA
TGTGCCAGCAGTTTATGGGGGGGACTAGCGGGAGGGTACGAGCAGTACTTC	CASSLWGGLAGGYEQYF	TRBJ2-7	17	TRBV28	NA	TRBD2
TGTGCCAGTAGTGACACTGAAGCTTTCTTT	CASSDTEAFF	TRBJ1-1	10	TRBV19	once	NA
TGTGCCAGCAGCCGGGAGGGTCTAGCGGGAGTCTACGAGCAGTTCTTC	CASSREGLAGVYEQFF	TRBJ2-1	16	TRBV6-4	NA	TRBD2
TGTGCCAGCAGTGAAGCGCCCGGACTAGGTAGAAGCACAGATACGCAGTATTTT	CASSEAPGLGRSTDTQYF	TRBJ2-3	18	TRBV2	NA	TRBD2
TGCGCCAGCAGCTCGGACTCCTTATACGAGCAGTACTTC	CASSSDSLYEQYF	TRBJ2-7	13	TRBV5-1	NA	NA
TGTGCCAGCAGCCAAGACCACAGGCCCTACGAGCAGTACTTC	CASSQDHRPYEQYF	TRBJ2-7	14	TRBV4-2	NA	NA
TGTGCCAGCAGCCCTCCCTACAGGGGACATTACTCTAGCACAGATACGCAGTATTTT	CASSPPYRGHYSSTDTQYF	TRBJ2-3	19	TRBV28	NA	TRBD1
TGTGCCAGCAGCGACGGGACTAGCGGGTACAATGAGCAGTTCTTC	CASSDGTSGYNEQFF	TRBJ2-1	15	TRBV2	NA	TRBD2
TGTGCCAGCAGGACGATTCGACGGCAAGTCCCAGATACGCAGTATTTT	CASRTIRRQVPDTQYF	TRBJ2-3	16	TRBV27	NA	NA
TGCGCCAGCAGCTTGAGACCTAGCGGGATCCACGAGCAGTACTTC	CASSLRPSGIHEQYF	TRBJ2-7	15	TRBV5-1	NA	TRBD2
TGCGCCAGCAGCCAGGATGGCGCGGGAGGGCCCTCGGACGAGCAGTACTTC	CASSQDGAGGPSDEQYF	TRBJ2-7	17	TRBV4-1	NA	TRBD2
TGCGCCAGCAGCCTACAGGGTGATGACGGGGAGCTGTTTTTT	CASSLQGDDGELFF	TRBJ2-2	14	TRBV4-1	few	NA
TGTGCCAGCAGACCAACTAGCGGGAGCACAGATACGCAGTATTTT	CASRPTSGSTDTQYF	TRBJ2-3	15	TRBV7-8	NA	TRBD2
TGCGCCAGCAGCTTGGCCGGGACTTCGAACACTGAAGCTTTCTTT	CASSLAGTSNTEAFF	TRBJ1-1	15	TRBV5-1	once	NA